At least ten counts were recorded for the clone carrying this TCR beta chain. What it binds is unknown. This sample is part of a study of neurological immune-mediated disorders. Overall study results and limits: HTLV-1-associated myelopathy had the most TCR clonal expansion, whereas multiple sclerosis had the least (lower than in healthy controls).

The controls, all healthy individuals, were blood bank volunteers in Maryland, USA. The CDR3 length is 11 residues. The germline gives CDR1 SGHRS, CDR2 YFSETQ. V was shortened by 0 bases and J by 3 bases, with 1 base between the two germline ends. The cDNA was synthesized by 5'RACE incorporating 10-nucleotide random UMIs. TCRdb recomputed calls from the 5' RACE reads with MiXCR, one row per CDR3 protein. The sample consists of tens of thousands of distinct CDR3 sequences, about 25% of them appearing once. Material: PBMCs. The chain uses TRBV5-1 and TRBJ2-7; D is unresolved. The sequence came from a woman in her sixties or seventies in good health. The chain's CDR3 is CASSLGYEQYF. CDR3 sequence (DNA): TGCGCCAGCAGCTTGGGCTACGAGCAGTACTTC.